This T cell receptor beta chain was retrieved from a study of CD8 T cells in Susac syndrome. Whole-study findings and limits: By the study's own acknowledgment, its TCR sequencing and HLA analysis included relatively few individuals.

Blood CD8+ and CD4+ T cells underwent high-throughput TCR beta sequencing. Bulk CD8+ and CD4+ cells came from magnetic negative isolation; CD8+ TEMRA by FACS. RNA totalling about 0.45 to 1 ug underwent reverse transcription with random hexamers. An immunoSEQ multiplex PCR amplified TCR beta CDR3 over 54 Vbeta and 13 Jbeta. TCRdb used MiXCR to reprocess the immunoSEQ multiplex PCR reads, holding one entry per CDR3 protein. The sample yields around 140,000 distinct CDR3 sequences, approximately 94% seen once. In regard to this clonotype: What it binds is unknown.

CDR1 and CDR2 from the germline V gene are GTSNPN and SVGIG (reference sequence). Deletions cut 4 bases from V and 2 bases from J, with 10 bases between. CDR3 length equals 13 residues. The chain links TRBV30 to TRBJ2-3; D is possibly TRBD1 (6 bases). This sequence originates from a human donor in good health. Material: CD4+ T cells from PBMCs. The CDR3 region is CAWNRALTDTQYF. CDR3 coding DNA: TGTGCCTGGAACAGGGCCCTCACAGATACGCAGTATTTT.